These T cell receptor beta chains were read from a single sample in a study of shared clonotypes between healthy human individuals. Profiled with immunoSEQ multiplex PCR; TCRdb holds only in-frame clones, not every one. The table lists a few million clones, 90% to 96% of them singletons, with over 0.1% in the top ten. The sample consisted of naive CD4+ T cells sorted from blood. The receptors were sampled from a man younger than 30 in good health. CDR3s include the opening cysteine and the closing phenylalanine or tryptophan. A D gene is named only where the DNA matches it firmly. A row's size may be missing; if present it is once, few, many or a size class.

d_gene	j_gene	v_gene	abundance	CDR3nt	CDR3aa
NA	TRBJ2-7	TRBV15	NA	TGTGCCACCAGCGGGGGGTACGAGCAGTACTTC	CATSGGYEQYF
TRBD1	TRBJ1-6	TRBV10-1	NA	TGCGCCAGCAGCCCGGACAGGATTAATTCACCCCTCCACTTT	CASSPDRINSPLHF
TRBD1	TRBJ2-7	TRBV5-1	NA	TGCGCCAGCAGCTTGCTAGCAGGGGGCTTTGGTTACGAGCAGTACTTC	CASSLLAGGFGYEQYF
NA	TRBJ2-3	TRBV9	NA	TGTGCCAGCAGCCCCGGAGATACAGATACGCAGTATTTT	CASSPGDTDTQYF
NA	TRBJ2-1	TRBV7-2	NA	TGTGCCAGCAGCTTATTTCGGGGTGAGCAGTTCTTC	CASSLFRGEQFF
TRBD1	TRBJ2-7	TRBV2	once	TGTGCCATTCTCCGGACAGGTCCGACCTCCTACGAGCAGTACTTC	CAILRTGPTSYEQYF
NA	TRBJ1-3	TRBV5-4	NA	TGTGCCAGCAGCCTTGGCGGAGAGGGACCGGGAAACACCATATATTTT	CASSLGGEGPGNTIYF
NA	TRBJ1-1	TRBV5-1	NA	TGCGCCAGCAGCTTGGGGCAGGGCTACACTGAAGCTTTCTTT	CASSLGQGYTEAFF
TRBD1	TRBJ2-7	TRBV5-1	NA	TGCGCCAGCAGCTTGGCACCGGGACAGGGCGTCCACGAGCAGTACTTC	CASSLAPGQGVHEQYF
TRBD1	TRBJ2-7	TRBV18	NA	TGTGCCAGCTCACCAGGGGACAGGGGGCCCTACGAGCAGTACTTC	CASSPGDRGPYEQYF
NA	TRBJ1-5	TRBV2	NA	TGTGCCAGCAGGGAAAACAGGAATCAGCCCCAGCATTTT	CASRENRNQPQHF
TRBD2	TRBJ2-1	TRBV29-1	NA	TGCAGCGTTGAACAGCGGGGACTAGCCCCCTATGAGCAGTTCTTC	CSVEQRGLAPYEQFF
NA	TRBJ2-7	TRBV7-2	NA	TGTGCCAGCAGCTTGGGGCCTATTGGGTACGAGCAGTACTTC	CASSLGPIGYEQYF
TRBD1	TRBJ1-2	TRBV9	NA	TGTGCCAGCAGCCCGGTGGGACAGAGCCTTGGGTATGGCTACACCTTC	CASSPVGQSLGYGYTF
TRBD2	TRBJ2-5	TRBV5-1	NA	TGCGCCAGCAGCTTGGGGCTAGCGGGAGAGAAACGAGAGACCCAGTACTTC	CASSLGLAGEKRETQYF
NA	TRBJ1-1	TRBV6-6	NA	TGTGCCAGCAGCCAGGACCGCATCATGAACACTGAAGCTTTCTTT	CASSQDRIMNTEAFF
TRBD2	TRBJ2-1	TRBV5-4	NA	TGTGCCAGCAGCTTGGCCGTCGGAGCGGGAGGCTACAATGAGCAGTTCTTC	CASSLAVGAGGYNEQFF
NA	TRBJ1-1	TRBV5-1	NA	TGCGCCAGCAGCTTGGGAGGGATTTACAACACTGAAGCTTTCTTT	CASSLGGIYNTEAFF
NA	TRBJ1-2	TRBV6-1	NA	TGTGCCAGCAGTGCCGCGGCAGCTTCGCTGGGCTACACCTTC	CASSAAAASLGYTF
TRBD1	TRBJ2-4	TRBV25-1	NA	TGTGCCAGCAGTGCCCGGGACAGGGGTGGTGTCAAAAACATTCAGTACTTC	CASSARDRGGVKNIQYF
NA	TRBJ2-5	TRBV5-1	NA	TGCGCCAGCAGCTTGCGGACGGGGAGGCCAGAGACCCAGTACTTC	CASSLRTGRPETQYF
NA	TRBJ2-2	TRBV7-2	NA	TGTGCCAGCAGCTTAGGACAGGGAGGCACCGGGGAGCTGTTTTTT	CASSLGQGGTGELFF
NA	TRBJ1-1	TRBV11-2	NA	TGTGCCAGCAGCTCCACGACAACGAGGGATGAAGCTTTCTTT	CASSSTTTRDEAFF
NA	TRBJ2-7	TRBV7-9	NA	TGTGCCGTAGGGAGTCCGGGCTCCTACGAGCAGTACTTC	CAVGSPGSYEQYF
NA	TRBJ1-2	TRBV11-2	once	TGTGCCAGCAGCTTAGTAGGTTGGAATGGCTACACCTTC	CASSLVGWNGYTF
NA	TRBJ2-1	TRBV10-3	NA	TGTGCCATCAGTGACCCAGGGAGGGGGTCTTACAATGAGCAGTTCTTC	CAISDPGRGSYNEQFF
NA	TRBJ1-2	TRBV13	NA	TGTGCCAGCAGCTTAGGACAGGGCTGGGGCTACACCTTC	CASSLGQGWGYTF
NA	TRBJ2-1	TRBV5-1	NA	TGCGCCAGCAGAAATCTAGCCTCCTCCAATGAGCAGTTCTTC	CASRNLASSNEQFF
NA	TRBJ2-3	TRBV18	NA	TGTGCCAGCTCACCACTAACAGGAGGGAGCACAGATACGCAGTATTTT	CASSPLTGGSTDTQYF
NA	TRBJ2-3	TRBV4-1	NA	TGCGCCAGCAGCCCCCCCCCACAACCAGATACGCAGTATTTT	CASSPPPQPDTQYF
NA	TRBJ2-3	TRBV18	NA	TGTGCCAGCTCACCACAACAAGATACGCAGTATTTT	CASSPQQDTQYF
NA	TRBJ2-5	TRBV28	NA	TGTGCCAGCAGTCCAAACCTGGGGGGAGAGACCCAGTACTTC	CASSPNLGGETQYF
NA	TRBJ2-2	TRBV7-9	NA	TGTGCCAGCAGCCCCGGACAGTATCGCCGCGGGGAGCTGTTTTTT	CASSPGQYRRGELFF
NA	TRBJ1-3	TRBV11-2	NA	TGTGCCAGCAGCCTCCAAAACACCATATATTTT	CASSLQNTIYF